The 20 T cell receptor beta chains presented below share a single source sample, sequenced in a study of blood T cell repertoires in COVID-19. The data were produced by immunoSEQ multiplex PCR, yet TCRdb's version contains in-frame clones alone and is incomplete. The table includes 300,000 to 350,000 clones, 88% detected once. The specimen was PBMCs or T cells enriched from blood (not recorded which). These receptors all come from a young man who had recovered from COVID-19.

The rearrangement joins TRBV4-2 to TRBJ2-3; 8 positions match TRBD2. Losses at the gene ends were 0 bases for V and 3 bases for J; bases not matched to a gene: 5. The length of the CDR3 is 16 residues. Per the germline V gene, CDR1 is LGHNA and CDR2 is YNFKEQ. The CDR3 coding sequence is TGTGCCAGCAGCCAAGATCGGGGCGGGGGGACAGATACGCAGTATTTT. This gives the protein CASSQDRGGGTDTQYF.

V usage is TRBV27 and J usage is TRBJ2-7, with a possible D match to TRBD2 (6 bases). The CDR3 runs to 15 residues. The V and J ends lost 6 bases and 0 bases respectively, with 15 bases between them. The germline gives CDR1 MNHEY, CDR2 SMNVEV (reference sequence). CDR3 in amino acids: CASRAGGSGSYEQYF. The DNA for the CDR3 is TGTGCCAGCAGAGCGGGCGGTAGCGGCTCCTACGAGCAGTACTTC.

This chain uses TRBV4-1 with TRBJ2-1, with 7 bases that match TRBD2. Germline lookup yields CDR1 MGHRA and CDR2 YSYEKL. The junction had 9 bases not matched to a gene; V was cut back by 4 bases and J by 15 bases. CDR3 size: 12 residues. CDR3 DNA: TGCGCCAGCAGCCGGGGAAGGGAGGGTCGGTTCTTC. Its translation: CASSRGREGRFF.

The chain has TRBV12-3 or TRBV12-4 and TRBJ1-5; 8 positions match TRBD1. The V and J ends lost 7 bases and 5 bases, in that order; junction bases with no gene match: 4. There are 13 residues in the CDR3. This chain's CDR3 is CASNPDRDQPQHF. CDR3 DNA: TGTGCCAGCAATCCGGACAGGGATCAGCCCCAGCATTTT.

The V gene is TRBV28, the J gene TRBJ2-4; the D gene is possibly TRBD2 (5 bases). This CDR3 contains 14 residues. CDR1 is MDHEN and CDR2 is SYDVKM in the germline V gene. Trimming shortened V by 7 bases and J by 0 bases, and 10 bases separated the two germline ends. Here the CDR3 DNA reads TGTGCCAGCACCCAAGGACTAGCCAAAAACATTCAGTACTTC. It yields the protein CASTQGLAKNIQYF.

The chain links TRBV5-1 to TRBJ2-7, with 8 bases identical to TRBD1. Germline lookup yields CDR1 SGHRS and CDR2 YFSETQ. The CDR3 contains 14 residues. V trimming: 1 base; J trimming: 6 bases; junction bases outside the gene matches: 6. As DNA, the CDR3 is TGCGCCAGCAGCTTGAGACAGGGGCCGGGCGAGCAGTACTTC. It encodes CASSLRQGPGEQYF. The full variable domain, completed using reference TRBV5-1 and TRBJ2-7, is KAGVTQTPRYLIKTRGQQVTLSCSPISGHRSVSWYQQTPGQGLQFLFEYFSETQRNKGNFPGRFSGRQFSNSRSEMNVSTLELGDSALYLCASSLRQGPGEQYFGPGTRLTVT.

This clone has just a few counts. The chain has TRBV9 and TRBJ1-5; 7 bases are shared with TRBD1. Germline CDR1 SGDLS, CDR2 YYNGEE. With V trimmed by 3 bases and J by 1 base, 1 base remained unmatched. The CDR3 contains 14 residues. The CDR3 protein is CASSAGGSNQPQHF. In DNA form, the CDR3 reads TGTGCCAGCAGCGCAGGGGGGAGCAATCAGCCCCAGCATTTT. Full variable domain (remainder filled in from reference TRBV9 and TRBJ1-5): DSGVTQTPKHLITATGQRVTLRCSPRSGDLSVYWYQQSLDQGLQFLIQYYNGEERAKGNILERFSAQQFPDLHSELNLSSLELGDSALYFCASSAGGSNQPQHFGDGTRLSIL.

The rearrangement uses TRBV27 and TRBJ2-1, with 7 bases lining up with TRBD2. Germline CDR1 is MNHEY and CDR2 is SMNVEV (reference sequence). With 7 bases clipped from V and 0 bases from J, the junction kept 9 bases outside the gene matches. There are 16 residues in the CDR3. CDR3 region: CASMRLGGSSYNEQFF. The CDR3 DNA reads as TGTGCCAGCATGAGACTGGGCGGGAGCTCCTACAATGAGCAGTTCTTC.

This clone was picked up many times. V and J are TRBV3-1 (or the pseudogene TRBV3-2) and TRBJ2-7; D remains ambiguous. CDR3 length: 13 residues. Germline V gene sequence: CDR1 LGHDT, CDR2 YNNKEL (reference sequence). Deletions cut 0 bases from V and 6 bases from J, with 9 bases between. The CDR3 coding sequence is TGTGCCAGCAGCCAAGATCCGTCGTCCGAGCAGTACTTC. It translates to CASSQDPSSEQYF.

The gene calls are TRBV3-1 (or the pseudogene TRBV3-2) and TRBJ1-3; possible D gene TRBD1, 5 bases. Germline CDR1 LGHDT, CDR2 YNNKEL (reference sequence). The CDR3 covers 12 residues. V lost 1 base and J 8 bases, leaving 6 bases between the germline ends. CDR3 sequence: CASSQVGDTIYF. The CDR3 bases are TGTGCCAGCAGCCAAGTAGGGGACACCATATATTTT.

The chain joins TRBV7-6 to TRBJ2-7; 7 positions agree with TRBD2. V lost 6 bases and J lost 5; bases outside the gene matches: 7. From germline, CDR1 is SGHVS and CDR2 FNYEAQ. The CDR3 runs to 13 residues. As DNA, the CDR3 is TGTGCCAGCAGTAGTGCGGGGGACGACGAGCAGTACTTC. This codes for CASSSAGDDEQYF.

This clone was seen more than once but under ten times. The rearrangement links TRBV24-1 to TRBJ2-3; maybe TRBD1 (6 bases). The CDR3 is 16 residues long. Between the trimmed V and J ends, which lost 0 bases and 1 base, there was a span of 10 bases. CDR1 is KGHDR and CDR2 is SFDVKD in the germline V gene. CDR3 sequence (DNA): TGTGCCACCAGTGATTTGGGCGACAGGCGCACAGATACGCAGTATTTT. Encoded protein: CATSDLGDRRTDTQYF.

The V and J genes are TRBV6-2 or TRBV6-3 and TRBJ2-7; 7 nucleotides match TRBD1. V trimming: 4 bases; J trimming: 2 bases; junction bases outside the gene matches: 5. The CDR3 extends over 14 amino acids. From germline, CDR1 is MNHEY and CDR2 SVGEGT. The CDR3 protein is CASSSPGQAYEQYF. The CDR3, as DNA: TGTGCCAGCAGTTCCCCTGGACAGGCCTACGAGCAGTACTTC.

The chain carries TRBV18 and TRBJ2-7; 11 nucleotides line up with TRBD2. CDR1 is KGHSH and CDR2 is LQKENI in the germline V gene. CDR3 length: 16 amino acids. The ends lost 4 bases at V and 0 bases at J; junction bases unmatched: 5. The CDR3 sequence is CASSLRLAGSSYEQYF. The CDR3 DNA is TGTGCCAGCTCACTCCGACTAGCGGGGAGCTCCTACGAGCAGTACTTC.

The V call is TRBV19, the J call TRBJ1-2, with a weak D call TRBD1 (6 bases). Trimming stripped 3 bases from V and 3 bases from J, with 8 bases between. The length of the CDR3 is 13 residues. The germline V gene encodes CDR1 LNHDA and CDR2 SQIVND (reference sequence). The CDR3 DNA follows: TGTGCCAGTAGTATTCAGGGGTACTATGGCTACACCTTC. Translation: CASSIQGYYGYTF.

The genes are TRBV4-1 and TRBJ1-1; D is possibly TRBD1 (5 bases). This CDR3 comprises 14 residues. CDR1 is MGHRA and CDR2 is YSYEKL in the germline V gene. Trimming pared 1 base from V and 4 bases from J, leaving 10 bases between. Here the CDR3 DNA reads TGCGCCAGCAGCCAAGGCAGGGTAGGCACTGAAGCTTTCTTT. This encodes CASSQGRVGTEAFF.

The chain is built from TRBV21-1 and TRBJ1-2; the table gives TRBD1 as D, unverified against the DNA. TRBV21-1 has pseudogene status. This CDR3 region has 14 residues. CDR3 in amino acids: CASFAGQSHYGYTF. The CDR3 nucleotides are TGTGCATCCTTCGCGGGACAGAGCCACTATGGCTACACCTTC.

This chain joins TRBV6-5 and TRBJ1-5, with D possibly matching TRBD1 (5 bases). The CDR3 spans 15 residues. Germline V gene sequence: CDR1 MNHEY, CDR2 SVGAGI. V lost 7 bases to trimming and J lost 0 bases, with 13 bases between them. The CDR3 sequence is CASTGPLLSNQPQHF. As DNA, the CDR3 is TGTGCCAGCACAGGGCCCCTCCTTAGCAATCAGCCCCAGCATTTT.

V and J are TRBV5-8 and TRBJ1-2, with TRBD1 matching 7 bases. Trimming took 4 bases from V and 1 from J; bases not matched to a gene: 7. Germline CDR1 and CDR2: SGHTS and YDEGEE. CDR3 size: 15 residues. The CDR3 loop is CASSNLDRFNYGYTF. The CDR3 nucleotides are TGTGCCAGCAGCAATCTGGACAGGTTTAACTATGGCTACACCTTC.

This rearrangement joins TRBV5-1 to TRBJ1-1; D is undetermined. Germline values: CDR1 SGHRS, CDR2 YFSETQ. Trimming took off 4 bases at V and 2 bases at J, with 9 bases between the two ends. This CDR3 has 13 residues. CDR3 coding DNA: TGCGCCAGCAGCCGCGGGTCTAACACTGAAGCTTTCTTT. This encodes CASSRGSNTEAFF.